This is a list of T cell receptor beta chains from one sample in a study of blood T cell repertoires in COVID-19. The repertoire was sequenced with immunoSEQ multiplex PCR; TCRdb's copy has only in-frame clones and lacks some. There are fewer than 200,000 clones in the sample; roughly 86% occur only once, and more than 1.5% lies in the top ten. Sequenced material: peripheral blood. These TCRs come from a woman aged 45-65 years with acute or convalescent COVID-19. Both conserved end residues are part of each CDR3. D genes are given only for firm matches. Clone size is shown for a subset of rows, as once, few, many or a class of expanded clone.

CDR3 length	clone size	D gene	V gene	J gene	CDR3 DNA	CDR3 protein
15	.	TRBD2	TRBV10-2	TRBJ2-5	TGCGCCAGCAGATTAGCGGGGGGGCCAGCAGAGACCCAGTACTTC	CASRLAGGPAETQYF
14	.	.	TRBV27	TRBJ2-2	TGTGCCAGCAGTTTATGGGCGGGGACCGGGGAGCTGTTTTTT	CASSLWAGTGELFF
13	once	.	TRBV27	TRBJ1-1	TGTGCCAGCAGTTTTGACCGAGGAACTGAAGCTTTCTTT	CASSFDRGTEAFF
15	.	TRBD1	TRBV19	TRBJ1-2	TGTGCCAGTAGTATTGGCAGGGGGCTTAACTATGGCTACACCTTC	CASSIGRGLNYGYTF
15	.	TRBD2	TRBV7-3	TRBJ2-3	TGTGCCAGCAGCGCAAGACTAGCGGGCACAGATACGCAGTATTTT	CASSARLAGTDTQYF
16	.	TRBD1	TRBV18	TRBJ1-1	TGTGCCAGCTCAAGGGACAGGGGGGGAATGAACACTGAAGCTTTCTTT	CASSRDRGGMNTEAFF
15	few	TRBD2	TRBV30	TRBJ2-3	TGTGCCTGGAGATATAGCGGGGGGGCCCAAGATACGCAGTATTTT	CAWRYSGGAQDTQYF
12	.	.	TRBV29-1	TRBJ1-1	TGCAGCGTTCGCAGGGGGAACACTGAAGCTTTCTTT	CSVRRGNTEAFF
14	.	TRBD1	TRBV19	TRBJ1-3	TGTGCCAGTAGCCCACAGGGGGGCGGAAACACCATATATTTT	CASSPQGGGNTIYF
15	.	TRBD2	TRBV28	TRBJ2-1	TGTGCCAGCAGTTCCGGGACTAGCGGGAGTAATGAGCAGTTCTTC	CASSSGTSGSNEQFF
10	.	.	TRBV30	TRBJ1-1	TGTGCCTGGAGCTACCCCGGAGCTTTCTTT	CAWSYPGAFF
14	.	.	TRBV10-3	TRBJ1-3	TGTGCCACGCAGGACATACGCTCTGGAAACACCATATATTTT	CATQDIRSGNTIYF
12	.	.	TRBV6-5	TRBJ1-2	TGTGCCAGCACCAAACGGGTTGATGGCTACACCTTC	CASTKRVDGYTF
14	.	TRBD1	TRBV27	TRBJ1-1	TGTGCCAGCAGTTCGTGGACAGGGTCGGCTGAAGCTTTCTTT	CASSSWTGSAEAFF
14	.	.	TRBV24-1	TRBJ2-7	TGTGCCACCAGTGATTTCTACCAATCCTACGAGCAGTACTTC	CATSDFYQSYEQYF
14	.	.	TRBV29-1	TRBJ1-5	TGCAGCGCTTGTACAGGGCCTACCAATCAGCCCCAGCATTTT	CSACTGPTNQPQHF
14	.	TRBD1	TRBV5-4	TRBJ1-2	TGTGCCAGCAGTTGGGACAGGGGGAACTATGGCTACACCTTC	CASSWDRGNYGYTF
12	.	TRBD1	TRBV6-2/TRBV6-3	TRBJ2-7	TGTGCCAGCAGCCGGGACAGATACGAGCAGTACTTC	CASSRDRYEQYF
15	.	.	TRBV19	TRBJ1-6	TGTGCCAGTGGTAACACGGGGTGGGATAATTCACCCCTCCACTTT	CASGNTGWDNSPLHF
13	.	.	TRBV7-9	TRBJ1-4	TGTGCCAGCAGCGACGACACGCTTGAAAAACTGTTTTTT	CASSDDTLEKLFF
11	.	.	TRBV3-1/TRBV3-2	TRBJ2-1	TGTGCCAGCACCTTCGGGAATGAGCAGTTCTTC	CASTFGNEQFF
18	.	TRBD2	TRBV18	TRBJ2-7	TGTGCCAGCTCCCAGTTGGCTAGCGGGAGGGCCTTAAGGAGGGAGCAGTACTTC	CASSQLASGRALRREQYF
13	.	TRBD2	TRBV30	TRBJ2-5	TGTGCCCGCCTAGCGGGCCCCGGTCTGACCCAGTACTTC	CARLAGPGLTQYF
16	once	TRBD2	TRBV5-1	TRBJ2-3	TGCGCCAGCAGCTTGGGGCTAGCGGGAGGGCAAGATACGCAGTATTTT	CASSLGLAGGQDTQYF
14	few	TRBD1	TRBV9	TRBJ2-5	TGTGCCAGCAGCGATACAGGGGCCATGGAGACCCAGTACTTC	CASSDTGAMETQYF
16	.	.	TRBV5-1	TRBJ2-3	TGCGCCAGCAGCTTGGCTATGGAGAAGAGCACAGATACGCAGTATTTT	CASSLAMEKSTDTQYF
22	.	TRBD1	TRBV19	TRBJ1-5	TGTGCCAGTAGGAAGGGTCCGACAGGGTGGATGACCGCAATCTTATTCAATCAGCCCCAGCATTTT	CASRKGPTGWMTAILFNQPQHF
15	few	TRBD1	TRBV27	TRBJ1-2	TGTGCCAGCAGTTCCACCGGGACAGTCCCTTATGGCTACACCTTC	CASSSTGTVPYGYTF
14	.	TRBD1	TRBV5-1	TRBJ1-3	TGCGCCAGTCGGGACAGTACTTCTGGAAACACCATATATTTT	CASRDSTSGNTIYF
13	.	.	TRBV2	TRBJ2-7	TGTGCCAGCTTCGGGACATCTGGCTACGAGCAGTACTTC	CASFGTSGYEQYF
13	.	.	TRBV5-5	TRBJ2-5	TGTGCCAGCAGCTTGGCCTCTGAGGAGACCCAGTACTTC	CASSLASEETQYF